This record covers a single T cell receptor beta chain. Its antigen is still unknown. This may be a read error, as it is one base from a much larger clone. The sample belongs to a study of glioma-infiltrating T cells. General study points: Above-expected tissue-blood divergence occurred in all gliomas, most in low-grade ones.

Using RNA template, CDR3s of TCR alpha and beta were amplified with iRepertoire arm-PCR. TCRdb called the multiplex PCR reads again in MiXCR, with one record for every CDR3 protein. The sample consists of tens of thousands of distinct CDR3 sequences, 23% of them appearing once. The CDR3 extends over 13 amino acids. Germline CDR1 is SNHLY and CDR2 is FYNNEI. The sample taken for sequencing was glioma tissue, nonneoplastic brain tissue, or PBMCs (not recorded which). The gene calls are TRBV2 and TRBJ1-3, with 8 nucleotides matching TRBD1. This TCR was recovered from a human donor with low-grade glioma or glioblastoma, undergoing nonglioma brain surgery, or in good health (not recorded which). The chain's CDR3 is CASSRQGTNTKYF. CDR3 nucleotides: TGTGCCAGCAGTAGACAGGGGACAAACACCAAATATTTT.